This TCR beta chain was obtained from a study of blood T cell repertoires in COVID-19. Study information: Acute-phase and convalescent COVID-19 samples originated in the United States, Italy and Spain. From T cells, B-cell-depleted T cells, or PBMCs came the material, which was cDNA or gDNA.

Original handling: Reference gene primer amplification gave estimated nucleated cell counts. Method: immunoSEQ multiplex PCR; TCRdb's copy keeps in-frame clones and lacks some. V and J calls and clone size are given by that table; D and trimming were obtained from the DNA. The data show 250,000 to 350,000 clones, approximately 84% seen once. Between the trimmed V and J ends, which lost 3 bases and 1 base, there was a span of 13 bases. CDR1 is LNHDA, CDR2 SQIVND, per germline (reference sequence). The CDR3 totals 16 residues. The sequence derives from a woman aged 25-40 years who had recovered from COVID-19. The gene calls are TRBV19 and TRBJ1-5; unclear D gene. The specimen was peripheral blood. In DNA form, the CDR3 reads TGTGCCAGTAGTATTGGGATGAGAGGGAGCAATCAGCCCCAGCATTTT. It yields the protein CASSIGMRGSNQPQHF.